This T cell receptor beta chain is drawn from a study of blood T cell repertoires in COVID-19. Study details: Sites in the United States, Italy and Spain provided acute and convalescent COVID-19 samples. In each case, the material was cDNA or gDNA derived from T cells, B-cell-depleted T cells, or PBMCs.

Authors' methods: Reference gene primer amplification gave estimated nucleated cell counts. Data came from immunoSEQ multiplex PCR; TCRdb stores just in-frame clones and leaves some out. V and J calls and clone size are as listed in that table; D and trimming were resolved from the DNA. The sample holds some 200,000 clones, around 80% seen once. Trimming cost V 4 bases and J 1 base, with 15 bases left between them. Germline CDR1 SGHRS, CDR2 YFSETQ. The CDR3 contains 15 residues. What was sequenced was peripheral blood. The chain joins TRBV5-1 to TRBJ2-7, with D perhaps TRBD1 (6 bases). The TCR was taken from a human donor in a cohort sampled during active COVID-19. The CDR3 spells CASSPRWGQSYEQYF. The CDR3 DNA is TGCGCCAGCAGCCCAAGGTGGGGGCAGTCCTACGAGCAGTACTTC.